Listed here are 22 T cell receptor beta chains from one sample, sequenced in a study of blood T cell repertoires in COVID-19. Libraries were prepared by immunoSEQ multiplex PCR; TCRdb keeps only in-frame clonotypes and omits some of them. The profile shows about 240,000 clones, roughly 80% of them singletons. Sequencing used peripheral blood. The origin of the receptors is a woman older than 75 with COVID-19, enrolled during active disease.

This sequence joins TRBV20-1 and TRBJ1-4, with D possibly being TRBD1 (5 bases). The germline CDR1 and CDR2 sequences are DFQATT and SNEGSKA (reference sequence). V dropped 3 bases and J dropped 5 bases, with 10 bases sitting between them. The CDR3 is made up of 13 amino acids. CDR3 sequence (DNA): TGCAGTGCTAGTCTTGGGGGGAATGAAAAACTGTTTTTT. Its translation: CSASLGGNEKLFF.

The chain employs TRBV15 and TRBJ1-1; D is ambiguous. The CDR3 spans 14 residues. V was shortened by 0 bases and J by 6 bases, with 11 bases between the two germline ends. Germline CDR1 LNHNV, CDR2 YYDKDF (reference sequence). The DNA for the CDR3 is TGTGCCACCAGCAGAGATCCTCTCTCCTCTGAAGCTTTCTTT. This codes for CATSRDPLSSEAFF.

The rearrangement uses TRBV19 and TRBJ2-6; 7 bases are shared with TRBD1. CDR1 is LNHDA and CDR2 is SQIVND in the germline V gene (reference sequence). This CDR3 spans 17 amino acids. V trimming: 10 bases; J trimming: 3 bases; junction bases outside the gene matches: 15. DNA of the CDR3: TGTGCCACCAACCCGGCCCGAACAGGGGATGGGGCCAACGTCCTGACTTTC. Encoded protein: CATNPARTGDGANVLTF.

V and J are TRBV6-5 and TRBJ2-3, with 7 bases lining up with TRBD1. This CDR3 comprises 15 residues. The germline V gene has CDR1 MNHEY and CDR2 SVGAGI. J lost 5 bases, V lost 0 bases, and 5 bases had no gene match. The CDR3 protein is CASSYSPGQQDTQYF. CDR3 bases: TGTGCCAGCAGTTACTCTCCGGGACAGCAAGATACGCAGTATTTT.

The V call is TRBV18, the J call TRBJ2-7, with D possibly TRBD1 on 6 matching bases. CDR1 and CDR2 from the germline V gene are KGHSH and LQKENI. Trimming stripped 1 base from V and 6 bases from J, with 16 bases between. The length of the CDR3 is 15 residues. The chain's CDR3 is CASSPLDSGLGEQYF. The CDR3 bases are TGTGCCAGCTCACCACTGGACAGTGGATTGGGCGAGCAGTACTTC.

The chain uses TRBV5-4 and TRBJ1-6, with D maybe TRBD1 (5 bases). Germline-derived CDR1 and CDR2 are SGHNT and YYREEE (reference sequence). V was cut by 7 bases and J by 6 bases, with 17 bases left in between. The CDR3 totals 15 residues. The CDR3 region has the DNA TGTGCCAGCCGCCTAAAAGGGGATACTAATTCACCCCTCCACTTT. This codes for CASRLKGDTNSPLHF.

This sequence joins TRBV20-1 and TRBJ2-7, with a tentative D call TRBD2 (6 bases). Trimming took 5 bases from V and 6 from J, leaving 11 bases between them. Germline-derived CDR1 and CDR2 are DFQATT and SNEGSKA (reference sequence). CDR3 length: 11 residues. CDR3 residues: CSAPRGGEQYF. The DNA of the CDR3 is TGCAGTGCTCCCCGGGGAGGCGAGCAGTACTTC.

The gene calls are TRBV9 and TRBJ2-7; 9 bases fit TRBD2. Germline assignment: CDR1 SGDLS and CDR2 YYNGEE. The CDR3 consists of 14 residues. The V and J ends lost 3 bases and 1 base, in that order; junction bases with no gene match: 2. The chain's CDR3 is CASSATSGSYEQYF. CDR3 DNA sequence: TGTGCCAGCAGCGCGACTAGCGGATCCTACGAGCAGTACTTC.

This chain connects TRBV3-1 (or the pseudogene TRBV3-2) to TRBJ2-5, with D possibly being TRBD1 (6 bases). CDR3 size: 14 residues. CDR1 is LGHDT, CDR2 YNNKEL, per germline (reference sequence). Trimming shortened V by 1 base and J by 4 bases, and 10 bases separated the two germline ends. The CDR3 spells CASSQVQGRETQYF. The CDR3 DNA reads TGTGCCAGCAGCCAAGTGCAGGGGCGAGAGACCCAGTACTTC.

This clone appeared once. The V gene is TRBV6-5, the J gene TRBJ1-2; possible D gene TRBD1, 6 bases. The V gene lost 0 bases and the J gene lost 0 bases, with 11 bases spanning the gap. This CDR3 is built from 16 residues. The germline V gene has CDR1 MNHEY and CDR2 SVGAGI. The CDR3 nucleotides read TGTGCCAGCAGTTACTCAGGACAGTTGACTAACTATGGCTACACCTTC. Amino acids: CASSYSGQLTNYGYTF.

V usage is TRBV5-1 and J usage is TRBJ2-5, with 11 positions matching TRBD2. Germline assignment: CDR1 SGHRS and CDR2 YFSETQ. The junction had 5 bases not matched to a gene; V was cut back by 4 bases and J by 3 bases. The CDR3 is 15 residues long. This CDR3 reads CASSRGTSGEETQYF. The CDR3, as DNA: TGCGCCAGCAGCCGCGGGACTAGCGGAGAAGAGACCCAGTACTTC.

The rearrangement joins TRBV28 to TRBJ2-2; D call uncertain. The CDR3 has 12 amino acids. The V end was cut by 6 bases, the J end by 6 bases, with 8 bases between. CDR1 is MDHEN and CDR2 is SYDVKM in the germline V gene. The CDR3 region has the DNA TGTGCCAGCAGCATCCGGTCCGGGGAGCTGTTTTTT. This gives the protein CASSIRSGELFF.

The CDR3 is CASSVGGGLVDEQFF. Here the CDR3 DNA reads TGTGCCAGCAGCGTAGGTGGGGGGTTGGTGGATGAGCAGTTCTTC. V is TRBV9 and J is TRBJ2-1; tentative D call: TRBD2 (6 bases). CDR1 is SGDLS, CDR2 YYNGEE, per germline. V lost 0 bases, J lost 8 bases, and 15 bases lay in between. The CDR3 has 15 amino acids. Based on the CDR3 plus reference TRBV9 and TRBJ2-1, the full variable domain is DSGVTQTPKHLITATGQRVTLRCSPRSGDLSVYWYQQSLDQGLQFLIQYYNGEERAKGNILERFSAQQFPDLHSELNLSSLELGDSALYFCASSVGGGLVDEQFFGPGTRLTVL.

The rearrangement uses TRBV20-1 and TRBJ2-5; 11 bases align to TRBD2. With V trimmed by 3 bases and J by 4 bases, 10 bases remained unmatched. Per the germline V gene, CDR1 is DFQATT and CDR2 is SNEGSKA (reference sequence). The CDR3 contains 16 residues. The CDR3 protein is CSASHIAGGPGETQYF. CDR3 nucleotide sequence: TGCAGTGCTAGTCATATAGCGGGGGGGCCGGGAGAGACCCAGTACTTC.

The chain recombines TRBV24-1 with TRBJ2-1; TRBD2 matches at 7 bases. This CDR3 is built from 15 residues. CDR1 is KGHDR, CDR2 SFDVKD, per germline. After removal of 4 bases from V and 8 bases from J, the junction contained 10 bases not matched to a gene. The CDR3 spells CATSDPPTSSHEQFF. The CDR3 DNA is TGTGCCACCAGTGACCCTCCGACTAGCAGCCATGAGCAGTTCTTC.

This chain uses TRBV6-2 or TRBV6-3 with TRBJ1-3; D is unresolved. CDR1 MNHEY and CDR2 SVGEGT come from the germline V gene. The ends were cut back, 5 bases at V and 0 bases at J, with 5 bases in the middle. The CDR3 totals 13 residues. CDR3 bases: TGTGCCAGCAGTCCCGTCTCTGGAAACACCATATATTTT. Protein: CASSPVSGNTIYF.

CDR3 sequence: CASSPQKGNQPQHF. Here the CDR3 DNA reads TGTGCCAGCTCACCACAAAAGGGGAATCAGCCCCAGCATTTT. The chain has TRBV18 and TRBJ1-5; TRBD1 might be the D (5 bases). V lost 1 base and J lost 4, with 8 bases in between. The germline V gene encodes CDR1 KGHSH and CDR2 LQKENI. The CDR3 sequence is 14 residues long.

The chain joins TRBV5-1 to TRBJ1-1; D perhaps matches TRBD1 (6 bases). CDR3 length: 16 residues. Per the germline V gene, CDR1 is SGHRS and CDR2 is YFSETQ. With 1 base removed from V and 0 bases from J, the gap between germline ends came to 13 bases. In nucleotides, the CDR3 is TGCGCCAGCAGCTTGACGCCACAGGGCATGAACACTGAAGCTTTCTTT. Protein product: CASSLTPQGMNTEAFF. Full variable domain (outside the CDR3, taken from reference TRBV5-1 and TRBJ1-1): KAGVTQTPRYLIKTRGQQVTLSCSPISGHRSVSWYQQTPGQGLQFLFEYFSETQRNKGNFPGRFSGRQFSNSRSEMNVSTLELGDSALYLCASSLTPQGMNTEAFFGQGTRLTVV.

The genes are TRBV5-1 and TRBJ2-3; 8 bases fit TRBD2. Germline CDR1 and CDR2: SGHRS and YFSETQ. V gave up 0 bases and J gave up 5 bases; unmatched junction bases: 8. The CDR3 is 16 amino acids. The CDR3: CASSLAFSGTRDTQYF. The DNA of the CDR3 is TGCGCCAGCAGCTTGGCCTTTAGCGGGACGAGAGATACGCAGTATTTT.

The CDR3 DNA sequence: TGTGCCAGTAGTATATCGCCAGGGGGAAACACCATATATTTT. Encoded protein: CASSISPGGNTIYF. The V call is TRBV19, the J call TRBJ1-3, with D maybe TRBD1 (5 bases). The CDR3 consists of 14 residues. From germline, CDR1 is LNHDA and CDR2 SQIVND (reference sequence). Trimming removed 2 bases from V and 4 bases from J, with 9 bases in between.

The chain combines TRBV30 with TRBJ1-3; possibly TRBD1 for D (5 bases). The CDR3 is 13 amino acids. The germline CDR1 and CDR2 sequences are GTSNPN and SVGIG (reference sequence). Trimming left V 3 bases short and J 4 bases short, with 10 bases between. CDR3 in amino acids: CAWSADRGNTIYF. Here the CDR3 DNA reads TGTGCCTGGAGCGCAGACAGAGGAAACACCATATATTTT.

This chain's CDR3 is CASSQEGSGASYNEQFF. CDR3 nucleotides: TGCGCCAGCAGCCAGGAGGGTAGCGGGGCGTCCTACAATGAGCAGTTCTTC. The chain combines TRBV4-1 with TRBJ2-1, with 8 bases that match TRBD2. CDR3 length equals 17 residues. The ends lost 3 bases at V and 1 base at J; junction bases unmatched: 8. Germline V gene lookup returns CDR1 MGHRA and CDR2 YSYEKL.